This paragraph reports one TCR beta chain. Its antigen remains undetermined. There are no base qualities to consult, and no much larger clone falls within one base. The germline V gene provides CDR1 MNHNS and CDR2 SASEGT. Counted from cysteine to phenylalanine, this CDR3 has 15 amino acids. Solely the CDR3 DNA is kept, with 45 bases framed from the first base. Germline trimming: 6 bases from V, 1 base from J; junction bases outside gene matches: 6. The cohort consisted of some 670 healthy bone marrow donors. All cohort members were sampled while nominally healthy, although unrecorded immune exposures were likely present. The donor tested CMV seronegative, placing the donor among the 350 or so seronegative members of the cohort. Every donor gave a peripheral blood sample, and the peripheral blood mononuclear cells from that sample were used for TCR beta sequencing. The Qiagen DNeasy Blood Extraction Kit was used to extract genomic DNA from the blood cell samples.

The data were taken from a study of cytomegalovirus exposure and HLA in healthy donors (dated by TCRdb to the late 2010s). With respect to the entire study: An earlier analysis of approximately 600 of the donors reported 276 Gb of sequence data and 100 million to 130 million unique TCR beta sequences from 150 million to 200 million T cells. A separate validation cohort of approximately 130 different subjects was used in addition to the approximately 640-subject first cohort. Class I and class II HLA loci were covered by the typing at four-digit resolution. Among about 390 genotyped donors of the cohort, an average of about 240,000 unique TCR beta nucleotide sequences were sequenced per donor, roughly 20% of them non-productive. The T cell repertoires of 666 subjects were profiled by immunosequencing and related to cytomegalovirus serostatus. The aim of the study was to test whether cataloging public T cell receptors could identify signatures of past pathogen exposure. Rather than drawing on any new phenotypic data, the later analysis identified candidate immune exposures from TCR beta sequences and the way those sequences occurred across donors. An early release that covered around 590 HLA-typed donors contained approximately 300 gigabases of sequencing data and around 80 million unique TCR sequences. Five DR-DQ haplotypes were treated as single units for association and clustering because of strong linkage in the cohort. Every discovery cohort repertoire had been produced on one sequencing platform. The genetic ancestry cluster associated with self-reported Caucasian donors included 81% of the 398 genotyped donors. The number of donors typed differed by locus, with roughly 620-640 for A, B, C, DRB1 and DQB1, 522 for DQA1, approximately 570 for DPA1, and 450 to 480 for DPB1. Genome-wide SNP genotypes for about three fifths of the roughly 670 donors were used in a later genetic analysis, which treated that subset as a discovery cohort. Donor age, sex, ethnicity and CMV serostatus were collected together with the repertoire data. In an earlier analysis of several hundred of the donors, high-throughput TCR beta sequencing was used to judge whether each TCR beta V gene segment behaved as functional or pseudogenic. High-throughput TCR immunosequencing, statistical association of individual TCRs with disease status, and machine learning were combined to predict cytomegalovirus infection status. In a later analysis, previously published TCR beta repertoires from 666 donors were re-analyzed and high-resolution HLA genotyping was added so that TCR occurrence patterns could be studied.

Results and caveats for the whole study, not just this receptor: Correlated functional status among segregating V segments might be attributable to linkage disequilibrium, but an unknown experimental factor could not be ruled out. According to the authors, the approach could potentially be generalized to other disease states and immunological phenotypes. This cohort had only TCR beta chains sequenced, and the lack of alpha or paired-chain data limited which features could be detected. A few of the identified cytomegalovirus-associated TCR beta chains were confirmed in vitro to be specific for cytomegalovirus antigens. In a later analysis, TCR association rates were found to vary across HLA loci, with the most associated TCRs seen for DRB1 alleles and the fewest for HLA-C alleles. An earlier analysis of approximately 530 of the donors showed that most TCR beta V segments appeared in productive rearrangements either about 87% or about 30% of the time, which broadly matched IMGT annotations. Immune exposure information for the cohort was limited to CMV serostatus. While some public TCRs were present in many individuals, most TCR sequences turned up only very rarely across donors. The study listed 150 to 200 TCR beta chains as associated with cytomegalovirus. According to a later analysis, most CMV-associated TCR beta chains appeared to be HLA-restricted, and the HLA associations seemed to be driven largely by CMV exposure. In a later genetic analysis, a missense DCLRE1C variant was associated with V-gene and J-gene trimming of TCR beta chains, and the association was replicated in an independent cohort. A group of highly shared sequence variants was considered likely to be a technical artifact of the sequencing pipeline. Presence/absence analyses assumed roughly uniform sequencing depth across donors, an assumption that may not hold. The earlier analysis of some 560 of the donors excluded about 16 rarely observed V segments, including chromosome 9 orphons, because counts were too low. Some IMGT-functional V segments, including TRBV6-2 and TRBV6-3, could not be told apart with the 87-base-pair reads, so those segments were excluded. Strong co-occurrence of HLA alleles, especially DR and DQ, made assigning TCR associations to individual alleles difficult. A further reported finding was that TCR beta sequences accurately predicted the HLA-A and HLA-B alleles for most subjects in the first cohort. HLA typing was unavailable for some donors at each locus, so association tests used only the typed subset. A later genetic analysis reported fewer N-insertions in productive TCRs among donors in an Asian-associated ancestry cluster than the 666-donor mean. A later analysis associated approximately 17,000 TCR beta sequences with specific HLA alleles at a false discovery rate of 0.05. Several of the top co-occurrence clusters appeared to be linked to parvovirus B19, influenza, CMV and Epstein-Barr virus, according to a later analysis. The classifier was reported to diagnose cytomegalovirus status with high specificity and sensitivity in both the original and validation cohorts. A later analysis found that HLA-associated TCR beta chains were more clonally expanded and had lower generation probabilities than equally common non-associated chains.

The receptor library was made with the immunoSEQ multiplex PCR assay. For the multiplex PCR, a mixture combining 60 forward primers for TCR Vbeta segments and 13 reverse primers for TCR Jbeta segments was used. Amplification of the CDR3 region of rearranged TCR beta genes was performed with a multiplex PCR assay on genomic DNA. Amplified TCR beta libraries were sequenced as 87-base-pair reads on the Illumina HiSeq System. The source study handled its data this way. In a later analysis, 77 million or so unique TCR beta chains were counted across the 500 to 700 repertoires, and around 10 million of these chains were shared by at least two donors. A nearest-neighbor algorithm error-corrected the raw reads and collapsed the reads into unique sequences, merging closely related sequences to remove PCR and sequencing errors. Alignment of CDR3 sequences to IMGT reference sequences was used to assign V, D and J gene segments. Each retained sequence needed at least a six-nucleotide match to both a V gene segment and a J gene segment. A rearrangement counted as productive if the CDR3 had no stop codons and remained in frame with V and J, and every other rearrangement counted as non-productive. CDR3 was defined by IMGT convention, running from the second conserved V-encoded cysteine to the conserved J-encoded phenylalanine. The earlier analysis of approximately 500 of the donors excluded sequences that lacked an unambiguous match to a single V gene segment. In an earlier analysis of a few hundred of the donors, a V segment was called functional when productive rearrangements were above 56.7%, and segregating when the standard deviation between donors exceeded 5%. A statistical classification framework was developed to diagnose cytomegalovirus status using the catalog of TCR beta chain sequences. In a later analysis, TCR nucleotide sequences were compared against IMGT/GENE-DB human TR gene sequences so that V and J genes could be assigned. The TCRdist pipeline was used in a later analysis to assign CDR3 sequences and most-parsimonious VDJ recombination scenarios. In a later analysis, each TCR beta chain was defined by its CDR3 amino acid sequence together with its V-gene family, and reads lacking a unique V-gene family were excluded. To address suspected cross-contamination and a sequencing artifact, a later analysis removed several hundred highly shared, low-generation-probability nucleotide sequences. For each public chain, a later analysis derived a clonal expansion index from normalized ranks of inferred template counts within each repertoire. Generation probabilities in a later analysis came from a VDJ recombination model fitted to out-of-frame rearrangements, and those results were checked against IGoR. In a later analysis, hypergeometric tests were used to score TCR-TCR, TCR-HLA and TCR-CMV co-occurrence, with a repertoire-size bias correction applied to TCR pairs. False discovery rates were estimated in a later analysis by permuting HLA or CMV assignments 20 times. A later analysis grouped co-occurring TCRs with DBSCAN, adding TCRdist sequence similarity when clustering within HLA-allele-positive subsets. Repertoires with fewer than 30,000 or more than 120,000 public chains, plus five repertoires with anomalous nucleotide sharing, were excluded from co-occurrence clustering. The immuneACCESS repertoire file appears here via TCRdb, limited to in-frame rearrangements. These files lack a portion of the clones; in checked studies, under half of the deficit traces to unresolved V genes, and the cause of the others is not known. V, J and clone size are those of that table, while D and trimming were read from the DNA. Present in this sample are 85,000 to 130,000 clones, 65% to 90% of which were seen just once. The top ten hold about 1.6% of the sample.

The TCR sequence derives from a man aged 45-65 years in good health and CMV-seronegative. The rearranged segments are TRBV6-1 and TRBJ2-3; 8 bases in the junction line up with TRBD1. The sequencing input was PBMCs. The DNA sequence is given as TGTGCCAGCAGATGGCCGGGACAGGGCACAGATACGCAGTATTTT. This is translated as CASRWPGQGTDTQYF.